Listed below are T cell receptor beta chains from one sample, sequenced in a study of CD8 T cells in ankylosing spondylitis. A single record per CDR3 protein comes from TCRdb applying MiXCR to the 5' RACE reads. The sample lists a few hundred thousand distinct CDR3 sequences; less than 25% were seen once. Specimen: blood, either unsorted or a sorted T cell fraction (not recorded which). These receptors all come from a female donor with ankylosing spondylitis or in good health (not recorded which). Each CDR3 is given with its conserved first and last residue. Fields, in order: clone size, D gene, V gene, J gene, CDR3 protein, CDR3 DNA. The D gene is left open where the match is weak. Only some rows state a clone size, as once, few, many or a class for expanded clones.

>few|-|TRBV15|TRBJ2-3
CATSRPDRSPSTDTQYF
TGTGCCACCAGCAGACCGGACCGGTCCCCTAGCACAGATACGCAGTATTTT
>-|TRBD2|TRBV20-1|TRBJ2-5
CSASLAGVGETQYF
TGCAGTGCTAGTCTAGCGGGAGTCGGGGAGACCCAGTACTTC
>-|-|TRBV24-1|TRBJ2-2
CATSSVTGELFF
TGTGCCACCAGTAGTGTGACCGGGGAGCTGTTTTTT
>-|-|TRBV7-6|TRBJ2-1
CASSTVYNEQFF
TGTGCCAGCAGCACCGTATACAATGAGCAGTTCTTC
>many|-|TRBV29-1|TRBJ2-1
CSVGPTPNEQFF
TGCAGCGTTGGTCCGACGCCCAATGAGCAGTTCTTC
>many|-|TRBV29-1|TRBJ2-1
CSGNTYNEQFF
TGCAGCGGGAACACCTACAATGAGCAGTTCTTC
>few|TRBD2|TRBV12-3/TRBV12-4|TRBJ2-3
CASSPRGGAGQRDTQYF
TGTGCCAGCAGTCCCCGCGGGGGAGCGGGGCAACGGGATACGCAGTATTTT
>many|-|TRBV20-1|TRBJ1-2
CSARDRGNYGYTF
TGCAGTGCTAGAGATAGGGGCAACTATGGCTACACCTTC
>-|TRBD1|TRBV7-2|TRBJ2-1
CASSSRTGEVGQFF
TGTGCCAGCAGTTCCAGGACAGGGGAGGTAGGGCAGTTCTTC
>-|TRBD2|TRBV7-2|TRBJ2-7
CASSFSGRAYEQYF
TGTGCCAGCAGCTTCAGCGGGAGGGCCTACGAGCAGTACTTC
>few|TRBD2|TRBV29-1|TRBJ2-7
CSVEPSHGPGGQGEQYF
TGCAGCGTTGAGCCTTCCCACGGTCCGGGGGGGCAGGGGGAGCAGTACTTC
>-|TRBD2|TRBV25-1|TRBJ2-7
CASSGGLAGDEQYF
TGTGCCAGCAGTGGGGGACTAGCGGGAGACGAGCAGTACTTC
>-|-|TRBV2|TRBJ2-6
CASRESRSGANVLTF
TGTGCCAGCAGGGAGAGCCGCTCTGGGGCCAACGTCCTGACTTTC
>-|-|TRBV5-8|TRBJ2-3
CASSFQGTTDTQYF
TGTGCCAGCAGCTTCCAGGGCACCACAGATACGCAGTATTTT
>-|-|TRBV6-5|TRBJ1-1
CASSYPMGGDTEAFF
TGTGCCAGCAGTTACCCCATGGGGGGAGACACTGAAGCTTTCTTT
>-|-|TRBV12-3/TRBV12-4|TRBJ2-4
CASSWGLKGIQYF
TGTGCCAGCAGTTGGGGACTTAAGGGTATTCAGTACTTC
>-|-|TRBV20-1|TRBJ2-1
CSAREDPNEQFF
TGCAGTGCTAGAGAGGACCCCAATGAGCAGTTCTTC
>-|-|TRBV7-3|TRBJ1-1
CASSFSGPGTEAFF
-
>-|TRBD2|TRBV11-3|TRBJ2-3
CASSSERERDTQYF
TGTGCCAGCAGCTCGGAGCGGGAGAGGGATACGCAGTATTTT
>few|-|TRBV19|TRBJ1-1
CASSIGVGTMNTEAFF
TGTGCCAGTAGTATAGGTGTGGGCACGATGAACACTGAAGCTTTCTTT
>few|TRBD2|TRBV7-2|TRBJ2-5
CASSLMRLAKETQYF
TGTGCCAGCAGCTTAATGAGACTAGCGAAAGAGACCCAGTACTTC
>few|TRBD1|TRBV5-5|TRBJ1-1
CASSPERTGLLRTEAFF
TGTGCCAGCAGCCCCGAACGGACAGGGCTTCTTCGCACTGAAGCTTTCTTT
>many|-|TRBV29-1|TRBJ2-3
CSVGRDTDTQYF
TGCAGCGTTGGAAGGGACACAGATACGCAGTATTTT
>-|-|TRBV7-2|TRBJ2-1
CASSLDVSSYNEQFF
TGTGCCAGCAGCTTAGACGTCAGCTCCTACAATGAGCAGTTCTTC
>-|-|TRBV6-1|TRBJ2-6
CASSLVIPSGANVLTF
TGTGCCAGCAGCTTGGTGATACCCTCTGGGGCCAACGTCCTGACTTTC
>-|-|TRBV7-9|TRBJ2-1
CASRPGGYNEQFF
TGTGCCAGCCGCCCAGGAGGCTACAATGAGCAGTTCTTC
>few|-|TRBV20-1|TRBJ2-3
CSASDPAPSTDTQYF
TGCAGTGCTAGCGATCCCGCTCCTTCCACAGATACGCAGTATTTT
>-|-|TRBV7-9|TRBJ2-1
CASSRKVDYGFGEQFF
TGTGCCAGCAGTCGAAAAGTGGACTACGGGTTTGGTGAGCAGTTCTTC
>-|-|TRBV9|TRBJ2-1
CASSVPGRGYNEQFF
TGTGCCAGCAGCGTCCCGGGACGGGGGTACAATGAGCAGTTCTTC
>-|-|TRBV9|TRBJ2-5
CASSVEAASEETQYF
TGTGCCAGCAGCGTAGAGGCCGCGTCGGAAGAGACCCAGTACTTC
>-|-|TRBV5-1|TRBJ2-7
CAAHWDEGRCDEQYF
TGCGCCGCACATTGGGATGAGGGGAGGTGCGACGAGCAGTACTTC
>few|-|TRBV6-5|TRBJ2-7
CASSYDRTVGEQYF
TGTGCCAGCAGTTACGACCGGACAGTCGGCGAGCAGTACTTC
>few|TRBD2|TRBV5-5|TRBJ2-7
CASSSLQLTSGSYEQYF
TGTGCCAGCAGCTCCCTTCAACTGACTAGCGGGTCCTACGAGCAGTACTTC
>many|-|TRBV20-1|TRBJ1-4
CSAPGQGGEKLFF
TGCAGTGCGCCGGGGCAGGGTGGCGAAAAACTGTTTTTT
>-|-|TRBV20-1|TRBJ2-7
CSATRGGYEQYF
TGCAGTGCTACCCGCGGCGGCTACGAGCAGTACTTC
>-|TRBD1|TRBV20-1|TRBJ1-2
CSASDRGGGISYGYTF
TGCAGTGCTTCAGACAGGGGTGGTGGAATATCCTATGGCTACACCTTC
>few|TRBD1|TRBV19|TRBJ1-1
CASSETGWTEAFF
TGTGCCAGTAGTGAGACAGGGTGGACTGAAGCTTTCTTT
>many|TRBD1|TRBV5-1|TRBJ1-2
CASSSDGTDYGYTF
TGCGCCAGCAGCTCGGATGGGACAGACTATGGCTACACCTTC
>-|-|TRBV6-5|TRBJ2-7
CASSYSVLASSYEQYF
TGTGCCAGCAGTTACTCCGTTTTGGCGTCCTCCTACGAGCAGTACTTC
>few|-|TRBV7-2|TRBJ2-1
CASSPTSFEGGFF
TGTGCCAGCAGCCCAACATCTTTCGAAGGGGGGTTCTTC
>-|-|TRBV11-2|TRBJ2-3
CASSLEPGPTDTQYF
TGTGCCAGCAGCTTAGAGCCGGGTCCTACAGATACGCAGTATTTT
>few|-|TRBV11-2|TRBJ2-1
CASSSAFIGEQFF
TGTGCCAGCAGCTCGGCCTTCATCGGTGAGCAGTTCTTC
>few|TRBD2|TRBV18|TRBJ2-7
CASSPRRSGSYEQYF
TGTGCCAGCTCACCGAGGCGGAGCGGGAGCTACGAGCAGTACTTC
>many|-|TRBV10-3|TRBJ2-3
CAIGGTAFTDTQYF
TGTGCCATCGGCGGGACAGCCTTCACAGATACGCAGTATTTT
>-|-|TRBV6-5|TRBJ2-3
CASSYSIQGDTQYF
TGTGCCAGCAGTTACTCGATCCAGGGGGATACGCAGTATTTT
>-|-|TRBV7-2|TRBJ1-1
CASNHDATKNTEAFF
TGTGCCAGCAACCATGATGCGACCAAGAACACTGAAGCTTTCTTT
>-|TRBD1|TRBV7-9|TRBJ2-5
CASSFSDRPSTF
TGTGCCAGCAGCTTCTCGGACAGGCCGTCAACCTTC
>-|-|TRBV20-1|TRBJ2-3
CSAPPSKLGVTDTQYF
TGCAGTGCTCCCCCTTCGAAACTAGGAGTCACAGATACGCAGTATTTT
>few|-|TRBV3-1|TRBJ2-7
CASSASGLQSSYEQYF
TGTGCCAGCAGCGCCTCAGGCCTACAGAGCTCCTACGAGCAGTACTTC
>-|TRBD1|TRBV6-5|TRBJ1-2
CASKLGGADYGYTF
TGTGCCAGCAAGTTAGGGGGCGCGGACTATGGCTACACCTTC
>many|-|TRBV20-1|TRBJ2-3
CSEITTDTQYF
TGCAGCGAGATTACGACGGATACGCAGTATTTT
>few|-|TRBV10-3|TRBJ2-3
CAINRESTDTQYF
TGTGCCATCAATCGGGAGTCCACAGATACGCAGTATTTT
>few|-|TRBV4-2|TRBJ2-4
CASSQVGREGGNIQYF
TGTGCCAGCAGCCAAGTCGGCAGGGAGGGGGGAAACATTCAGTACTTC
>few|-|TRBV20-1|TRBJ1-1
CSAIFVAGGLEAFF
TGCAGTGCTATATTTGTCGCCGGAGGTCTCGAAGCTTTCTTT
>-|TRBD2|TRBV20-1|TRBJ2-2
CSARQLAGITGELFF
TGCAGTGCTAGACAACTAGCGGGAATAACCGGGGAGCTGTTTTTT
>few|-|TRBV10-3|TRBJ1-1
CAISESANTEAFF
TGTGCCATCAGTGAGTCCGCGAACACTGAAGCTTTCTTT
>-|-|TRBV7-3|TRBJ1-1
CASSSTGASEAFF
TGTGCCAGCAGCTCAACCGGGGCTTCTGAAGCTTTCTTT
>-|TRBD1|TRBV29-1|TRBJ1-1
CSVRGAGTGIGNTEAFF
TGCAGCGTCCGGGGGGCCGGGACAGGTATCGGAAACACTGAAGCTTTCTTT
>-|TRBD2|TRBV5-1|TRBJ2-3
CASSSISGSVADTQYF
TGCGCCAGCAGCTCTATTAGCGGGAGCGTAGCAGATACGCAGTATTTT